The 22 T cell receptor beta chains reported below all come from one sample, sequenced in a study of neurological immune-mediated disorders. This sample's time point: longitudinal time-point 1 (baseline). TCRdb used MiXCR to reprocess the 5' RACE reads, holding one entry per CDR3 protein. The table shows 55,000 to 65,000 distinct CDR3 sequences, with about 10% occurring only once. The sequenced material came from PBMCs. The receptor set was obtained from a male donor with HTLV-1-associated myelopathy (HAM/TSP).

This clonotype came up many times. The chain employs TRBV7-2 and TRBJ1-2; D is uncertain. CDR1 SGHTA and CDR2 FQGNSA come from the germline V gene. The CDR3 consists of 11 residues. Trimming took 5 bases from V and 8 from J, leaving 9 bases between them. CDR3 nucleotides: TGTGCCAGCAGCAATATGATAGGCTACACCTTC. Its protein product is CASSNMIGYTF.

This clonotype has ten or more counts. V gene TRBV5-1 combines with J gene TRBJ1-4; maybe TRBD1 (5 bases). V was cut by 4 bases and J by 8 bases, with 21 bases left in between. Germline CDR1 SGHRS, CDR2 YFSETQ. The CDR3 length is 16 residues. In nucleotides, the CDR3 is TGCGCCAGCAGCCCCGGGACCGCCGCCTTGGGGGAAAAACTGTTTTTT. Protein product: CASSPGTAALGEKLFF.

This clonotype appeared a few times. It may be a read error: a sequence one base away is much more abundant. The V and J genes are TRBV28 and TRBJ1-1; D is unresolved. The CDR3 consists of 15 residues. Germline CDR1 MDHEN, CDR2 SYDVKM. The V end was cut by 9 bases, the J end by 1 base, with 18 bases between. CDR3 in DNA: TGTGCCAGTCGCAAGCAGGACCCTAGGAACACTGAAGCTTTCTTT. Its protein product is CASRKQDPRNTEAFF. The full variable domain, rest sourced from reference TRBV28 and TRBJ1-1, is DVKVTQSSRYLVKRTGEKVFLECVQDMDHENMFWYRQDPGLGLRLIYFSYDVKMKEKGDIPEGYSVSREKKERFSLILESASTNQTSMYLCASRKQDPRNTEAFFGQGTRLTVV.

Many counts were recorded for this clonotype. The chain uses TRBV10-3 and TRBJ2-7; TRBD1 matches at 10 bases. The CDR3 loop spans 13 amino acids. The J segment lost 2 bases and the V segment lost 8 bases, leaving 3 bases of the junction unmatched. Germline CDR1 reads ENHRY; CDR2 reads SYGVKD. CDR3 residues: CAIRDRGPYEQYF. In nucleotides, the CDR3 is TGTGCCATCCGGGACAGGGGACCCTACGAGCAGTACTTC.

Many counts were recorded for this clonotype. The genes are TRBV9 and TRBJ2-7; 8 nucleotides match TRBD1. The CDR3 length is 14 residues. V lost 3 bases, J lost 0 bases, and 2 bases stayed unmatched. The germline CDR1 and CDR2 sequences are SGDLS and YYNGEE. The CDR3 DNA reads TGTGCCAGCAGCGGAACAGGGGGCTCCTACGAGCAGTACTTC. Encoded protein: CASSGTGGSYEQYF.

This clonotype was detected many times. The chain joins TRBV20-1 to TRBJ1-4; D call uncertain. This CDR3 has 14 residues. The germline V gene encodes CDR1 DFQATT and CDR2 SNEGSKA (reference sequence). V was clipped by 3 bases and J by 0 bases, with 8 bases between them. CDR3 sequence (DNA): TGCAGTGCTAGGGCCACGGCAACTAATGAAAAACTGTTTTTT. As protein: CSARATATNEKLFF.

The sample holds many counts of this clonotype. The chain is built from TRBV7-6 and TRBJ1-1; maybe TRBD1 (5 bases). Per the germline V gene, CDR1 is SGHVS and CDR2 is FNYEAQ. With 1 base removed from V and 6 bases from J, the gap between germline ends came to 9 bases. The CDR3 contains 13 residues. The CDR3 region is CASSLGGTPEAFF. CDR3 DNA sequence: TGTGCCAGCAGCTTAGGAGGGACCCCTGAAGCTTTCTTT.

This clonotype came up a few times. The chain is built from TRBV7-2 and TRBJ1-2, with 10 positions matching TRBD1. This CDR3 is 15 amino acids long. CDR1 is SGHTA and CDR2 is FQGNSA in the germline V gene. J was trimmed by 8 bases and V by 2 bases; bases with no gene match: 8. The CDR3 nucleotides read TGTGCCAGCAGCTTAAGATTCGGGACAGGGGTGGGCTACACCTTC. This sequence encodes CASSLRFGTGVGYTF.

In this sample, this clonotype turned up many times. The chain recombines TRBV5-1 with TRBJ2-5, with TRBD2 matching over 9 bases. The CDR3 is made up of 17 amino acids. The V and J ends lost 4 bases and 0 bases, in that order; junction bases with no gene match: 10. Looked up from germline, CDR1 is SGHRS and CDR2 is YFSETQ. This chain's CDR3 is CASSPPRVAGDQETQYF. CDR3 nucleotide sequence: TGCGCCAGCAGCCCCCCTCGGGTAGCGGGGGACCAAGAGACCCAGTACTTC.

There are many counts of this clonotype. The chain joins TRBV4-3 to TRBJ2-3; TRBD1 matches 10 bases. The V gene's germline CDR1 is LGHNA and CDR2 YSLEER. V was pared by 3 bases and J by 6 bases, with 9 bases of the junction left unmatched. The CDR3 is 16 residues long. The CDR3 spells CASSHKTGGTGDTQYF. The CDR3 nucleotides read TGCGCCAGCAGCCACAAGACAGGGGGCACGGGTGATACGCAGTATTTT.

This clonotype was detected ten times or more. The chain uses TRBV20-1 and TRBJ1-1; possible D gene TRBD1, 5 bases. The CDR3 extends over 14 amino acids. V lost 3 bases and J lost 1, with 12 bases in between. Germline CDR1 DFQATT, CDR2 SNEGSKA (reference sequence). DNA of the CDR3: TGCAGTGCTAGGGCGGGACCCGCGAACACTGAAGCTTTCTTT. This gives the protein CSARAGPANTEAFF.

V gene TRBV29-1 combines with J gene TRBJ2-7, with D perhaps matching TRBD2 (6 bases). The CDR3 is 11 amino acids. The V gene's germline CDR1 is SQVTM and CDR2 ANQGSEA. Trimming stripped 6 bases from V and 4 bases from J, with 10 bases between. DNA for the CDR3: TGCAGCGTAGGGACTGAGTACGAGCAGTACTTC. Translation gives CSVGTEYEQYF.

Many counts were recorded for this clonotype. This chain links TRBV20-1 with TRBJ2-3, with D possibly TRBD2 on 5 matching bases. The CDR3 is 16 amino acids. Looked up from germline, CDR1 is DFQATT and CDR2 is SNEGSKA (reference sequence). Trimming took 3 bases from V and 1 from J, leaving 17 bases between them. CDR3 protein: CSARYSSSDGTDTQYF. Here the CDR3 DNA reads TGCAGTGCTAGGTATTCTAGCTCTGACGGCACAGATACGCAGTATTTT.

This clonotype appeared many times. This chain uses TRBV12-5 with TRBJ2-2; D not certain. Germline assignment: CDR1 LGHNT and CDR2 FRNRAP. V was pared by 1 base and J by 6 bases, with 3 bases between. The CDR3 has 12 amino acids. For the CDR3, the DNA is TGTGCTAGTGGTTTGGCTCCCGGGGAGCTGTTTTTT. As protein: CASGLAPGELFF.

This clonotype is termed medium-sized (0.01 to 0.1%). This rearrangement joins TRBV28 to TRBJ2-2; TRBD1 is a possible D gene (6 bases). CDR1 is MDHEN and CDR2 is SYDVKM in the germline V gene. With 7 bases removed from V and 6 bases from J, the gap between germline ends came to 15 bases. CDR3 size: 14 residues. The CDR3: CASTRGGGSGELFF. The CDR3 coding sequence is TGTGCCAGCACCCGCGGTGGGGGCTCCGGGGAGCTGTTTTTT.

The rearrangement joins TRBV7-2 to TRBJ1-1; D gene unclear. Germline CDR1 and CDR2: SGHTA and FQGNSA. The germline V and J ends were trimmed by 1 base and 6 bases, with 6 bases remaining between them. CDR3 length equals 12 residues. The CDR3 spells CASSLDRPEAFF. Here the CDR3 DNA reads TGTGCCAGCAGCTTAGACCGGCCTGAAGCTTTCTTT. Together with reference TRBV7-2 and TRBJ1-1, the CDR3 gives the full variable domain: GAGVSQSPSNKVTEKGKDVELRCDPISGHTALYWYRQSLGQGLEFLIYFQGNSAPDKSGLPSDRFSAERTGGSVSTLTIQRTQQEDSAVYLCASSLDRPEAFFGQGTRLTVV.

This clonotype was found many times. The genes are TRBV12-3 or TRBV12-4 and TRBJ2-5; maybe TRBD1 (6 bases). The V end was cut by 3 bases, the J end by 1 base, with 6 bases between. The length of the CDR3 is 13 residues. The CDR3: CASSFRGQETQYF. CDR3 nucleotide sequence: TGTGCCAGCAGTTTCAGGGGCCAAGAGACCCAGTACTTC.

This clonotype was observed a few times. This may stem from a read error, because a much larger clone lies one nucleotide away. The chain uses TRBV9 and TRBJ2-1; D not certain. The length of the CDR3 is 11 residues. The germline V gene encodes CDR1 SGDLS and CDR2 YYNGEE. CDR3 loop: CANSKNNEQFF. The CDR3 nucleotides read TGTGCCAACAGCAAAAACAATGAGCAGTTCTTC.

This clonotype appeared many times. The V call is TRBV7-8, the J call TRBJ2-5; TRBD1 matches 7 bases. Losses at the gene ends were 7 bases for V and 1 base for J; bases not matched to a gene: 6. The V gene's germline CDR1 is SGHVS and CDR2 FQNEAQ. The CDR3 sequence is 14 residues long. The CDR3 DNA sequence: TGTGCCAGCAACTCGGGACAGACCCAAGAGACCCAGTACTTC. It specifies CASNSGQTQETQYF.

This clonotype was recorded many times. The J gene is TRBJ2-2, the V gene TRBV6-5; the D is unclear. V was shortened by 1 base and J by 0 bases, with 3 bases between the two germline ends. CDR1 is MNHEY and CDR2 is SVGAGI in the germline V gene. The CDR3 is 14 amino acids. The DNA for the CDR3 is TGTGCCAGCAGTTACTTCTCGAACACCGGGGAGCTGTTTTTT. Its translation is CASSYFSNTGELFF.

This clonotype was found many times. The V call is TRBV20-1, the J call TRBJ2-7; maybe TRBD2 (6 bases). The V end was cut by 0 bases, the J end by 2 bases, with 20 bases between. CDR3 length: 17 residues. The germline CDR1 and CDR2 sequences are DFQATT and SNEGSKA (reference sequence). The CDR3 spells CSARDALGTYYPYEQYF. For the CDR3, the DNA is TGCAGTGCTAGAGATGCCCTGGGGACTTATTACCCCTACGAGCAGTACTTC.

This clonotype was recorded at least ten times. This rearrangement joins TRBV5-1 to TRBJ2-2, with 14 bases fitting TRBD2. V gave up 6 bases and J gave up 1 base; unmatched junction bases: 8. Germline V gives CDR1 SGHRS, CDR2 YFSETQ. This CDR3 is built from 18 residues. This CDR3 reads CASTGTSGGPLNTGELFF. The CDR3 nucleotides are TGCGCCAGCACGGGGACTAGCGGGGGCCCCTTGAACACCGGGGAGCTGTTTTTT.